Listed below are T cell receptor beta chains from one sample, sequenced in a study of blood T cell repertoires in COVID-19. Libraries were prepared by immunoSEQ multiplex PCR; TCRdb keeps only in-frame clonotypes and omits some of them. The sample contains fewer than 250,000 clones, approximately 82% of which appear only once. Sequencing was done on a sample of peripheral blood. The receptors were sampled from a man between 45 and 60 years old with active or convalescent COVID-19. Both conserved end residues are part of each CDR3. The size entry is marked missing in some rows and otherwise reads once, few, many or a size class.

abundance: .; v_gene: TRBV7-6; CDR3aa: CASSLGWGELGTSTDTQYF
abundance: .; v_gene: TRBV5-1; CDR3aa: CASSPGQGAQPQHF
abundance: .; v_gene: TRBV5-1; CDR3aa: CASSRTGLTSYNEQFF
abundance: .; v_gene: TRBV7-9; CDR3aa: CASSSNRVWEQYF
abundance: .; v_gene: TRBV24-1; CDR3aa: CATQQGARSSPLHF
abundance: once; v_gene: TRBV5-1; CDR3aa: CASSGQGSTDTQYF
abundance: .; v_gene: TRBV5-1; CDR3aa: CASSLTGGKHYEQYF
abundance: once; v_gene: TRBV14; CDR3aa: CASSPGMGLSYEQYF
abundance: .; v_gene: TRBV29-1; CDR3aa: CSVSHGAGIGGTQYF
abundance: .; v_gene: TRBV28; CDR3aa: CASGPGQGRSPLHF
abundance: .; v_gene: TRBV3-1/TRBV3-2; CDR3aa: CASSRSGRGQPQHF
abundance: .; v_gene: TRBV9; CDR3aa: CASSVGDREADTQYF
abundance: .; v_gene: TRBV4-1; CDR3aa: CASSQRGRGLYANTGELFF
abundance: .; v_gene: TRBV11-1; CDR3aa: CASSLEGGLAYEQYF
abundance: .; v_gene: TRBV30; CDR3aa: CAWSVPPADTQYF
abundance: .; v_gene: TRBV7-2; CDR3aa: CASSFTGGVGYTF
abundance: .; v_gene: TRBV6-5; CDR3aa: CASSYLTGGEAFF
abundance: once; v_gene: TRBV20-1; CDR3aa: CSASNRGGGNTIYF
abundance: few; v_gene: TRBV19; CDR3aa: CASDLGGLTEAFF
abundance: .; v_gene: TRBV5-1; CDR3aa: CASSLDRQNYGYTF
abundance: few; v_gene: TRBV7-8; CDR3aa: CASSRERGSNGYTF
abundance: .; v_gene: TRBV28; CDR3aa: CASSHVAGGRYEQFF
abundance: few; v_gene: TRBV27; CDR3aa: CASSLYEGVGQPQHF
abundance: few; v_gene: TRBV5-4; CDR3aa: CASSLLAGGINNEQFF
abundance: .; v_gene: TRBV5-6; CDR3aa: CASNQGLAGTDTQYF
abundance: once; v_gene: TRBV5-8; CDR3aa: CASTWTGFGSWGNSPLHF
abundance: .; v_gene: TRBV30; CDR3aa: CAWSGVAGVGGYNEQFF
abundance: .; v_gene: TRBV28; CDR3aa: CASSSGVVQPQHF
abundance: .; v_gene: TRBV4-2; CDR3aa: CASGVPGQGFEKLFF
abundance: many; v_gene: TRBV15; CDR3aa: CATSREAGGYEQYF
abundance: .; v_gene: TRBV19; CDR3aa: CASSIAPIQDNSNQPQHF
abundance: few; v_gene: TRBV6-5; CDR3aa: CASSSGASNQPQHF
abundance: .; v_gene: TRBV12-3/TRBV12-4; CDR3aa: CASSSLLGFGYTF
abundance: .; v_gene: TRBV9; CDR3aa: CASSVAPGTDTQYF
abundance: .; v_gene: TRBV6-5; CDR3aa: CASSYTSSPEAFF
abundance: .; v_gene: TRBV19; CDR3aa: CASSMLSGPQPETQYF
abundance: .; v_gene: TRBV6-6; CDR3aa: CASRETGAGNQPQHF
abundance: .; v_gene: TRBV28; CDR3aa: CASSSTQGTSGNTIYF
abundance: .; v_gene: TRBV19; CDR3aa: CASSKIAAGHGNEQFF
abundance: .; v_gene: TRBV28; CDR3aa: CASRILGGGSWGYTF
abundance: .; v_gene: TRBV9; CDR3aa: CASSVETSGAETQYF
abundance: .; v_gene: TRBV30; CDR3aa: CAWSVASNQPQHF
abundance: few; v_gene: TRBV11-2; CDR3aa: CASSFGTGMGEKLFF
abundance: once; v_gene: TRBV12-1; CDR3aa: CASSFHYEQYF
abundance: .; v_gene: TRBV7-9; CDR3aa: CASSSGTGGYNEQFF
abundance: once; v_gene: TRBV11-2; CDR3aa: CASSYGGNEQFF
abundance: .; v_gene: TRBV6-1; CDR3aa: CASSDRTGTGNTIYF